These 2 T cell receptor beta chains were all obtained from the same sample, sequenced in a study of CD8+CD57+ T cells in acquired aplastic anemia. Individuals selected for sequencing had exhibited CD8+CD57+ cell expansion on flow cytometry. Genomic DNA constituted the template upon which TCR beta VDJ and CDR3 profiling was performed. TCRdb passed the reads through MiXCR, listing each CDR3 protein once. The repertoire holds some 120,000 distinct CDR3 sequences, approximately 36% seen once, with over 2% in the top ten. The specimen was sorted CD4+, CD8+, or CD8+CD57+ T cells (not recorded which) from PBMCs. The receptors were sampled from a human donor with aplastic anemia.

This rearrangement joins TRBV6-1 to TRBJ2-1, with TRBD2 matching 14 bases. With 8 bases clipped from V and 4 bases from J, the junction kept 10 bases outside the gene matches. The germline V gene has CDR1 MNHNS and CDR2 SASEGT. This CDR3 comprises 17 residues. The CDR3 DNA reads TGTGCCAGCCGCCGCAACGGACTAGCGGGGGGTTACAATGAGCAGTTCTTC. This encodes CASRRNGLAGGYNEQFF.

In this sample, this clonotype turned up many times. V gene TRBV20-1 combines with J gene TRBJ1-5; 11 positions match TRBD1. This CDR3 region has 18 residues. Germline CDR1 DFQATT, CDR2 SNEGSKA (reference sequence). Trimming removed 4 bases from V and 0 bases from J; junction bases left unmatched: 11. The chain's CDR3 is CSATTWTGGSYSNQPQHF. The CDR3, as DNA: TGCAGTGCTACCACCTGGACAGGGGGCTCCTATAGCAATCAGCCCCAGCATTTT.